This T cell receptor beta chain was identified during a study of T-cell reconstitution after alpha-beta-depleted transplantation in children listed by TCRdb under 2016. In the study overall: The study quantitatively tracked T-cell immune reconstitution after TCRalphabeta/CD19-depleted allogeneic hematopoietic cell transplantation in children using TCR repertoire profiling. The paper's findings and limits, for the study overall: The apparently early recovery of alphabetaT-cell counts about two months after transplant reportedly depended on only several hundred rapidly expanded clones that came from non-depleted graft cells. The high TCRbeta diversity at day 60 in some patients was ascribed to recipient T cells and intrathymic progenitors that had survived conditioning. Hyperexpanded clone frequencies declined over subsequent months; after one year, T-cell counts and TCRbeta diversity were mostly attributed to newly produced T cells.

Interpreted using the paper, the treatment or condition label stands for: allogeneic hematopoietic cell transplantation with graft depleted of TCRalphabeta T cells and CD19 B cells. Transplant recipients were children who received TCRalphabeta/CD19-depleted allogeneic hematopoietic cell grafts. As concerns this clonotype: The antigen it binds to is not known. No much larger clone is present one base from it, and per-base qualities are unavailable.

Library construction relied on PCR. Sequencer: Illumina HiSeq 2500. TCR libraries were prepared with molecular barcoding, using unique molecular identifiers to normalize TCRbeta repertoire quantification. TCRdb's own reprocessing of the public reads used fastp at Q25 and MiXCR and kept productive beta chains. Each entry is one CDR3 protein sequence, shown with its most common DNA and genes. The sample table lists hundreds of thousands of distinct CDR3 sequences, approximately 13% of them with a count of one. Clones ranked in the top ten supply about 2.2% of the sample. CDR1 and CDR2, per the germline V gene, are MDHEN and SYDVKM. Counted from cysteine to phenylalanine, this CDR3 has 14 amino acids. CDR3 DNA is the only sequence kept; it has 42 bases, read in frame from the first base. The trim is 1 base for V and 4 bases for J, with a gap of 8 bases between the germline ends.

The sequence came from a male patient younger than 18 who had a stem cell transplant for acute myeloid leukemia, so the T cells may come from the graft donor. The chain is encoded by TRBV28 joined to TRBJ1-5, with a tentative D gene TRBD1 over 6 matching bases. Here the sequenced sample was PBMCs, mostly from graft donor cells, taken 360 days after TCRalphabeta/CD19-depleted stem cell transplant. The CDR3 region: CASSLSQGNQPQHF. The bases read TGTGCCAGCAGTTTATCACAGGGAAATCAGCCCCAGCATTTT.